These 3 T cell receptor beta chains came from one sample sequenced in a study of shared clonotypes between healthy human individuals. Using immunoSEQ multiplex PCR, the repertoire was profiled, and TCRdb retains in-frame clones only, with some absent. There are some 2.1 million clones in the sample; 90% to 95% occur only once, and 0.1% to 0.15% lies in the top ten. What was sequenced was naive CD4+ T cells sorted from blood. Subset noted: CD45RA+ positively selected. These receptors were obtained from a man aged 18 to 29 in good health.

The chain combines TRBV15 with TRBJ2-7; 9 bases fit TRBD1. CDR3 length equals 15 residues. After removal of 1 base from V and 4 bases from J, the junction contained 5 bases not matched to a gene. Germline CDR1 is LNHNV and CDR2 is YYDKDF (reference sequence). As DNA, the CDR3 is TGTGCCACCAGCAGAGGGGGACAGGGAATATACGAGCAGTACTTC. This codes for CATSRGGQGIYEQYF.

The J gene is TRBJ1-2, the V gene TRBV7-6, with 7 bases fitting TRBD1. The CDR3 length is 16 residues. Germline V CDR1 and CDR2: SGHVS, FNYEAQ. The trim removed 0 bases at V and 6 bases at J, leaving 10 bases unmatched. The CDR3 DNA sequence: TGTGCCAGCAGCTTAGCCCCCGGACAGGAAGGACATGGCTACACCTTC. This encodes CASSLAPGQEGHGYTF.

V and J are TRBV9 and TRBJ2-2; D gene unclear. The CDR3 runs 14 residues. Per the germline V gene, CDR1 is SGDLS and CDR2 is YYNGEE. V lost 0 bases and J lost 3, with 6 bases in between. The CDR3: CASSVDPHTGELFF. The CDR3 DNA is TGTGCCAGCAGCGTAGACCCCCACACCGGGGAGCTGTTTTTT. Looking up the rest from reference TRBV9 and TRBJ2-2 gives the full variable domain: DSGVTQTPKHLITATGQRVTLRCSPRSGDLSVYWYQQSLDQGLQFLIQYYNGEERAKGNILERFSAQQFPDLHSELNLSSLELGDSALYFCASSVDPHTGELFFGEGSRLTVL.